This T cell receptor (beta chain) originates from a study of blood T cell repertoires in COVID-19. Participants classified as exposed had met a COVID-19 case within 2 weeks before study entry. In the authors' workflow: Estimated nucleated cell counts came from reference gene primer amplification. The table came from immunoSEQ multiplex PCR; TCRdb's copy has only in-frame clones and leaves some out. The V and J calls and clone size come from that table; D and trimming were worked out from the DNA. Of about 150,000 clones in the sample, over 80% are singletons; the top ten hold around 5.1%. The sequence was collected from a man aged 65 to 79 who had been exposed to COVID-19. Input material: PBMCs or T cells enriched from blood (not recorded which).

CDR3 in DNA: TGTGCCAGCAGCAGGGCAGGGCGGAATCAGCCCCAGCATTTT. This encodes CASSRAGRNQPQHF. This chain links TRBV5-4 with TRBJ1-5; a possible D gene is TRBD1 (5 bases). CDR3 length: 14 residues. Germline-derived CDR1 and CDR2 are SGHNT and YYREEE (reference sequence). The V gene lost 4 bases and the J gene lost 4 bases, with 12 bases spanning the gap.